Following are 8 T cell receptor beta chains from one sample sequenced in a study of T cell responses to AZD1222 COVID-19 vaccine. Repertoires were generated with immunoSEQ multiplex PCR, while TCRdb's copy carries only in-frame clones and drops some. This sample has 80,000 to 90,000 clones, with around 90% found just once. The sequences come from peripheral blood, collected on day 0 of AZD1222 vaccination. The receptors stem from an adult in good health.

The V and J genes are TRBV28 and TRBJ1-2; TRBD1 might be the D (6 bases). CDR1 is MDHEN, CDR2 SYDVKM, per germline. V was cut by 2 bases and J by 8 bases, with 15 bases left in between. CDR3 length: 14 residues. DNA for the CDR3: TGTGCCAGCAGTTTAATAGGGGGGCGCGTCGGCTACACCTTC. Protein: CASSLIGGRVGYTF.

The chain joins TRBV4-1 to TRBJ2-2; the D gene is possibly TRBD1 (6 bases). Trimming left V 3 bases short and J 5 bases short, with 19 bases between. This CDR3 is 17 amino acids long. In germline, CDR1 is MGHRA, CDR2 YSYEKL. CDR3 residues: CASSQPTLTGLTGELFF. The CDR3 coding sequence is TGCGCCAGCAGCCAGCCAACCCTTACAGGGTTGACCGGGGAGCTGTTTTTT.

The chain is built from TRBV28 and TRBJ2-1; D may be TRBD2 (6 bases). Germline CDR1 MDHEN, CDR2 SYDVKM. This CDR3 has 14 residues. V shed 5 bases and J shed 5 bases, with 13 bases lying between them. As DNA, the CDR3 is TGTGCCAGCAGTATTAGCGGAGGGGACAATGAGCAGTTCTTC. As protein: CASSISGGDNEQFF.

The chain links TRBV27 to TRBJ2-7, with a tentative D call TRBD1 (6 bases). The V gene's germline CDR1 is MNHEY and CDR2 SMNVEV (reference sequence). V lost 2 bases and J lost 0, with 8 bases in between. This CDR3 spans 14 amino acids. The CDR3: CASSLGDTSYEQYF. CDR3 DNA sequence: TGTGCCAGCAGTTTAGGGGACACCTCCTACGAGCAGTACTTC.

The chain recombines TRBV11-2 with TRBJ2-5; 9 positions agree with TRBD1. The CDR3 totals 15 residues. V gave up 4 bases and J gave up 5 bases; unmatched junction bases: 8. Germline V gene data show CDR1 as SGHAT and CDR2 as FQNNGV. The CDR3 reads CASSSGTGRGETQYF. DNA for the CDR3: TGTGCCAGCAGCTCAGGGACAGGGAGAGGGGAGACCCAGTACTTC.

V and J are TRBV2 and TRBJ1-2, with D hard to call. Per germline, CDR1 SNHLY and CDR2 FYNNEI. The V end was cut by 4 bases, the J end by 6 bases, with 15 bases between. The length of the CDR3 is 14 residues. The CDR3 DNA is TGTGCCAGCAGTGTTACACCTCAAGGAGATGGCTACACCTTC. Protein product: CASSVTPQGDGYTF. Drawing the rest from reference TRBV2 and TRBJ1-2, the complete variable domain is EPEVTQTPSHQVTQMGQEVILRCVPISNHLYFYWYRQILGQKVEFLVSFYNNEISEKSEIFDDQFSVERPDGSNFTLKIRSTKLEDSAMYFCASSVTPQGDGYTFGSGTRLTVV.

V usage is TRBV18 and J usage is TRBJ2-5; 10 bases are shared with TRBD2. The ends lost 3 bases at V and 2 bases at J; junction bases unmatched: 6. CDR3 length: 16 amino acids. Looked up from germline, CDR1 is KGHSH and CDR2 is LQKENI. CDR3 residues: CASSPASGRAQETQYF. The CDR3 DNA reads TGTGCCAGCTCACCGGCTAGCGGGAGAGCACAAGAGACCCAGTACTTC.

V and J are TRBV7-2 and TRBJ2-7; perhaps D is TRBD1 or TRBD2 (5 bases each). Germline V gene lookup returns CDR1 SGHTA and CDR2 FQGNSA. The CDR3 sequence is 16 residues long. Trimming left V 3 bases short and J 5 bases short, with 20 bases between. As DNA, the CDR3 is TGTGCCAGCAGCTTCGAAGGGACCACCCAGACCCACGAGCAGTACTTC. Protein sequence: CASSFEGTTQTHEQYF. Looking up the rest from reference TRBV7-2 and TRBJ2-7 gives the full variable domain: GAGVSQSPSNKVTEKGKDVELRCDPISGHTALYWYRQSLGQGLEFLIYFQGNSAPDKSGLPSDRFSAERTGGSVSTLTIQRTQQEDSAVYLCASSFEGTTQTHEQYFGPGTRLTVT.